The TCR beta chain described here comes from a study of blood T cell repertoires in COVID-19 (TCRdb year 2020). Background for the entire study: Samples covering the acute and convalescent phases of COVID-19 were provided by collaborators in the United States, Italy and Spain. The repertoires were released in a freely available public database meant as a resource for research on the immune response to SARS-CoV-2. Nearly every sample came with metadata listing a de-identified subject ID, COVID-19 status, age in years and sex. The prospective study material was composed of cDNA or gDNA derived from T cells, B-cell-depleted T cells, or PBMCs. Subjects who had been exposed to COVID-19, were actively infected with it, or had recovered from it provided the deeply sampled blood TCRbeta repertoires that made up the dataset. Samples were obtained from the ongoing ImmuneRACE study (first 160 participants) and from over 1,000 subjects provided by 6 global collaborators. Where HLA class I and class II types were available, the types were taken from metadata supplied by the sample provider, not from assay-based typing.

The collaborating institutions used their own protocols to collect whole blood in K2EDTA tubes. For TCRbeta analysis, collaborator samples were shipped as frozen whole blood, as isolated PBMCs, or as DNA extracted from either sample type. The immunoSEQ Assay, a bias-controlled multiplex PCR, was used to amplify TCRbeta CDR3 regions from genomic DNA. The original methods were these. Nucleated cell counts per sample were estimated from amplification of reference gene primers within the assay. To quantify the absolute abundance of each unique TCRbeta CDR3 rearrangement, sequence reads were collapsed and filtered. For each sample, productive Simpson clonality was calculated as the square root of Simpson's diversity index across productive rearrangements. In its TCRdb copy, this immuneACCESS table keeps in-frame sequences only and misses some clones. Where compared with another copy, unresolved V genes explain less than half of these, and the others have no known cause. Clone size and V and J calls were adopted from that table, with D and trimming inferred from the DNA. For this sample the table gives 95,000 to 150,000 clones, of which 65% to 80% were detected only once. Of the sample, more than 0.8% falls within the top ten clones.

V is pared back by 8 bases and J by 2 bases, with 12 bases lying between the germline termini. Measured from the cysteine to the phenylalanine, the CDR3 is 13 residues long. Only the CDR3 DNA stays, 39 bases, in frame from base 1. What the authors observed across the whole study: The quantity of clinical and demographic metadata differed by source and by participant and was supplied without curation.

Comment on this clone: It has no known antigen specificity. Base qualities are missing; no much larger clone stands one base away.

This TCR was sampled from a human donor with acute or convalescent COVID-19. The donor label of this sample is uncertain. Material for sequencing was peripheral blood. Rearrangement joined TRBV12-3 or TRBV12-4 to TRBJ2-5; the D gene is perhaps TRBD1, from 6 matching bases. The DNA sequence is given as TGTGCCAGCGGGAACAGGGCTCAAGAGACCCAGTACTTC. The translation is CASGNRAQETQYF.